This T cell receptor (beta chain) is drawn from a study of T cell responses to AZD1222 COVID-19 vaccine. Overall study findings and caveats: Baseline testing showed seropositivity in only a handful of AZD1222 recipients. Researchers report vaccine-associated CD4 TCRs spanning spike, with dominance at 160-218 and 743-854. Clonal diversity may have been underestimated in mostly white British donors.

A word on this clone: Its antigen remains unknown.

Here immunoSEQ multiplex PCR was the method, and the copy in TCRdb shows in-frame clones only, minus some. The table records 45,000 to 60,000 clones, around three quarters of them present only once. This CDR3 spans 14 amino acids. Germline V CDR1 and CDR2: SGHTA, FQGNSA. Deletions cut 0 bases from V and 2 bases from J, with 7 bases between. The V call is TRBV7-2, the J call TRBJ2-5, with D perhaps matching TRBD1 (5 bases). This clonotype was obtained from an adult in good health. Source: peripheral blood, taken on day 0 of AZD1222 vaccination. The CDR3 reads CASSLATAQETQYF. In DNA form, the CDR3 reads TGTGCCAGCAGCTTAGCGACAGCTCAAGAGACCCAGTACTTC.